Listed below are T cell receptor beta chains from one sample, sequenced in a study of control samples from healthy donors and cancer patients. The protocol was immunoSEQ multiplex PCR, while the TCRdb copy is restricted to in-frame clones and leaves out a portion. The table has about 170,000 clones, 75% to 95% seen once. Material for sequencing was blood. The receptors were gathered from a woman younger than 45 in good health. CDR3s include the opening cysteine and the closing phenylalanine or tryptophan. A D gene is named only where the DNA matches it firmly. Where a row states a size, it is once, few, many or the class of an expanded clone; other rows omit it.

v_call clone_size d_call cdr3_aa
TRBV14 once TRBD2 CASSRLAGDNEQFF
TRBV7-2 NA TRBD2 CASSLREVGEQYF
TRBV28 once TRBD1 CASSLPQGGGYTF
TRBV7-2 NA NA CASSAGQIYEQYF
TRBV6-2/TRBV6-3 NA NA CASSSRGEKLFF
TRBV28 NA NA CASSLLGRDTQYF
TRBV18 once NA CASSPVYRTPQETQYF
TRBV23-1 NA TRBD1 CASSQSTGTEAFF
TRBV28 NA TRBD1 CASRTGGNSPLHF
TRBV19 NA NA CASSSGHHYEQYF
TRBV2 NA NA CASSVFGSNTEAFF
TRBV11-2 NA TRBD1 CASSGPGQGPYGYTF
TRBV9 NA NA CASSVETGYNSPLHF
TRBV7-2 NA TRBD2 CASSLERLAENEQFF
TRBV6-5 once TRBD1 CASSSPGQGSNEQFF
TRBV15 NA NA CATSRVKGMNTEAFF
TRBV28 NA NA CASTSHNEQFF
TRBV5-1 NA NA CASSPGGHLNYGYTF
TRBV7-8 once NA CASSLNRVYEQYF
TRBV6-1 NA NA CASSEGSGYGKLFF
TRBV6-1 NA TRBD1 CASSGLDRGSGYGYTF
TRBV18 NA TRBD1 CASSAPAQGLRYGYTF
TRBV7-3 NA NA CASSLGANQPQHF
TRBV6-4 NA TRBD1 CASRDLQGWETQYF
TRBV25-1 few TRBD2 CASSAKRELSYLEQYF
TRBV21-1 NA NA CASSKYEGQGYEQYF
TRBV6-6 NA NA CASSYDGVGAFF
TRBV23-1 NA NA CASSHGQKNEKLFF